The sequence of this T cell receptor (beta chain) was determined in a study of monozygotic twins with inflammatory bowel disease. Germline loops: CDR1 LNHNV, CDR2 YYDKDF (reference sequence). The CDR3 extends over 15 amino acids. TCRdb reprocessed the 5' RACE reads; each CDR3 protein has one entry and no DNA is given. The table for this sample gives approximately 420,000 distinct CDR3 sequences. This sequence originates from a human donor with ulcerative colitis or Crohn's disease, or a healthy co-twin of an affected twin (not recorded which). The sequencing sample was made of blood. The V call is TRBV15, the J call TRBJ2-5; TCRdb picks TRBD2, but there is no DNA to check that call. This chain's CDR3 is CATSSAGGHQETQYF.